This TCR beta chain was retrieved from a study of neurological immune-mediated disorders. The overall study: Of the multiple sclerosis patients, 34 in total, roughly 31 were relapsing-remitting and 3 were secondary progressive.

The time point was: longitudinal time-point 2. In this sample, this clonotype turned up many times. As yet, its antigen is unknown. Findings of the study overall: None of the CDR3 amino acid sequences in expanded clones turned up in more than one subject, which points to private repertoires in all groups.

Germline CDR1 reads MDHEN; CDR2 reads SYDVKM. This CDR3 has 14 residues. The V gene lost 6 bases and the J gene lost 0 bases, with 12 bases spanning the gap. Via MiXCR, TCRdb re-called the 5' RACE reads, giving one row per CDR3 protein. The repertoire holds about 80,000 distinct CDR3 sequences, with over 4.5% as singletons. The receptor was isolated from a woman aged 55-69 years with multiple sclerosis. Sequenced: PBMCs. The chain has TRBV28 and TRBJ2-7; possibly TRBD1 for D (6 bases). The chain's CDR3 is CASRTQGISYEQYF. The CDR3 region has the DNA TGTGCCAGCAGAACCCAGGGGATCTCCTACGAGCAGTACTTC.